Listed below are T cell receptor beta chains from one sample, sequenced in a study of response to subunit inactivated influenza vaccine. MiXCR, applied by TCRdb to the RT-PCR reads, yields one record per CDR3 protein. The repertoire consists of around 760,000 distinct CDR3 sequences, with approximately 13% occurring once and the leading ten covering less than 9%. The source material was PBMCs from blood, sampled about 14 days before vaccination. The receptors shown here come from a man aged 45-65 years who received an inactivated influenza vaccine. Each CDR3 is given with its conserved first and last residue. Each record gives: V gene, D gene, clone size, J gene, CDR3 DNA, CDR3 protein. The D gene is left open where the match is weak. A row's size may be missing; if present it is once, few, many or a size class.

V: TRBV12-3/TRBV12-4; D: TRBD1; size: many; J: TRBJ2-1; DNA: TGTGCCAGCAGTAGAGGACAGGGGGCCTCCTACAATGAGCAGTTCTTC; CDR3: CASSRGQGASYNEQFF
V: TRBV5-1; D: NA; size: NA; J: TRBJ2-7; DNA: TGCGCCAGCAGCTTGGAACCTAACGAGGGCGAGCAGTACTTC; CDR3: CASSLEPNEGEQYF
V: TRBV5-1; D: NA; size: few; J: TRBJ2-7; DNA: TGCGCCAGCAGCTTGGTTGGGGGGTCGAGCTCCTACGAGCAGTACTTC; CDR3: CASSLVGGSSSYEQYF
V: TRBV7-8; D: NA; size: many; J: TRBJ2-4; DNA: TGTGCCAGCAGCTTAGTCGGGACCCTAGCCAAAAACATTCAGTACTTC; CDR3: CASSLVGTLAKNIQYF
V: TRBV28; D: NA; size: many; J: TRBJ1-2; DNA: TGTGCCAGCAGTTTATTCGCCGGCGACAAGGGAGGCTACACCTTC; CDR3: CASSLFAGDKGGYTF
V: TRBV18; D: TRBD2; size: NA; J: TRBJ2-5; DNA: TGTGCCAGCTCACCACGGGGACTAGCGGGGGTAGAGACCCAGTACTTC; CDR3: CASSPRGLAGVETQYF
V: TRBV28; D: NA; size: NA; J: TRBJ2-2; DNA: TGTGCCAGCCTAAGCGCAGGGTCCACCGGGGAGCTGTTTTTT; CDR3: CASLSAGSTGELFF
V: TRBV7-2; D: NA; size: NA; J: TRBJ2-1; DNA: TGTGCCAGCAGCTTCAGGGACCTGTACAATGAGCAGTTCTTC; CDR3: CASSFRDLYNEQFF
V: TRBV18; D: NA; size: NA; J: TRBJ1-1; DNA: TGTGCCAGCTCACCGCGGACAGCTGAAGCTTTCTTT; CDR3: CASSPRTAEAFF
V: TRBV29-1; D: TRBD2; size: NA; J: TRBJ2-3; DNA: TGCAGCGTTGGCGTAGGGACTACCACAGATACGCAGTATTTT; CDR3: CSVGVGTTTDTQYF
V: TRBV10-3; D: NA; size: NA; J: TRBJ1-3; DNA: TGTGCCATCAGTGGTCAGATGGCGGACACCATATATTTT; CDR3: CAISGQMADTIYF
V: TRBV5-1; D: NA; size: NA; J: TRBJ2-2; DNA: TGCGCCAGCAGCTTGTACCAGGGAATCGGGGAGCTGTTTTTT; CDR3: CASSLYQGIGELFF
V: TRBV5-1; D: NA; size: few; J: TRBJ1-2; DNA: TGCGCCAGCAGCTTGGCCCTTGACAGACCTAACTATGGCTACACCTTC; CDR3: CASSLALDRPNYGYTF
V: TRBV20-1; D: NA; size: few; J: TRBJ2-3; DNA: TGCAGTGCTAGAGCGGCGGGGCCAGATACGCAGTATTTT; CDR3: CSARAAGPDTQYF
V: TRBV6-1; D: NA; size: few; J: TRBJ1-1; DNA: TGTGCCAGCAGTGACCAGGGGAGAATGAGCACTGAAGCTTTCTTT; CDR3: CASSDQGRMSTEAFF